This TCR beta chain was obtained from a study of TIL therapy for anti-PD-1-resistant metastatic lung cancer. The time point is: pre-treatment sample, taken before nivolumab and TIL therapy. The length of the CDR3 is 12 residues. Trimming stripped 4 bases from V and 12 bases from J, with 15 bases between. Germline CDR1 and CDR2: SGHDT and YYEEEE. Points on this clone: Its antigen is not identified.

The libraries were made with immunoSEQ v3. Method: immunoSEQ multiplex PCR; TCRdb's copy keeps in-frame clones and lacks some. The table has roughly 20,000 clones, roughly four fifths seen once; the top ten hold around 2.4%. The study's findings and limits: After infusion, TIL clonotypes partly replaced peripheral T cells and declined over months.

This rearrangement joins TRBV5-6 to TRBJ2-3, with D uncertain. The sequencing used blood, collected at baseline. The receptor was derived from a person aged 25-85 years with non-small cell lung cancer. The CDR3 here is CASSPWTRHQYF. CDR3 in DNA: TGTGCCAGCAGCCCATGGACCAGACACCAGTATTTT.